What follows describes a single T cell receptor (beta chain). Assay used: immunoSEQ multiplex PCR; TCRdb lists only in-frame clones, some missing. Of about 340,000 clones detected, 93% appear once; the ten largest clones hold approximately 5%. The time point is: blood from clinic visit 5 months post-surgery; TSC patient then seizure free. This record comes from a study of brain T cells in children with intractable seizures. Germline V gene sequence: CDR1 SGHAT, CDR2 FQNNGV. The CDR3 spans 17 residues. The V gene end was trimmed by 1 base and the J gene end by 2 bases; junction bases not matched to a gene: 9.

The specimen comprised peripheral blood, sampled 5 to 6 months after surgery. This chain uses TRBV11-2 with TRBJ2-7, with 9 bases matching TRBD2. The sequence derives from a boy younger than two with tuberous sclerosis and intractable seizures. The CDR3 DNA reads as TGTGCCAGCAGCTTAGGTCGTGGGCGGGGGGGCCCCTACGAGCAGTACTTC. This encodes CASSLGRGRGGPYEQYF.